The 23 T cell receptor beta chains below come from one sample, sequenced in a study of CD8+ T cells in alopecia areata (dated by TCRdb to between 2017 and 2018). Receptor libraries were prepared by the immunoSEQ multiplex PCR assay. RNA was extracted from all samples and reverse transcribed into cDNA, which served as template for TCR sequencing. Held by TCRdb, this immuneACCESS table contains in-frame sequences only and omits some clones. Under half of the omission traces to an unresolved V gene where checked; the cause of the rest is unknown. Within this sample are 150,000 or so clones, with just over 65% of them counted one time only. Clones ranked in the top ten supply roughly 11% of the sample. Sample time point, as interpreted from the label and publication: baseline before oral tofacitinib. This sample comprised CD8+ T cells sorted from blood, obtained at week 0. Every receptor here comes from a human donor with alopecia areata.

This clone has just one count. The rearrangement links TRBV29-1 to TRBJ1-2; TRBD1 is a possible D gene (5 bases). V was shortened by 7 bases and J by 8 bases, with 23 bases between the two germline ends. The CDR3 contains 14 residues. Germline V gene data show CDR1 as SQVTM and CDR2 as ANQGSEA. The CDR3 loop reads CSEEGTDLTIGYTF. In DNA form, the CDR3 reads TGCAGCGAGGAAGGGACCGACTTAACTATCGGCTACACCTTC.

This clone was seen only a few times. The chain couples TRBV5-1 to TRBJ1-2; D is undetermined. The CDR3 sequence is 13 residues long. With 0 bases removed from V and 6 bases from J, the gap between germline ends came to 9 bases. Germline V gene sequence: CDR1 SGHRS, CDR2 YFSETQ. CDR3 coding DNA: TGCGCCAGCAGCTTGGCCCCCCAGGATGGCTACACCTTC. Translated: CASSLAPQDGYTF.

V is TRBV13 and J is TRBJ1-1; a possible D gene is TRBD1 (5 bases). The length of the CDR3 is 14 residues. V gave up 0 bases and J gave up 6 bases, with 11 bases separating them. CDR1 PRHDT and CDR2 FYEKMQ come from the germline V gene (reference sequence). The DNA of the CDR3 is TGTGCCAGCAGCTTAGGCAACAGGATGGCTGAAGCTTTCTTT. This encodes CASSLGNRMAEAFF.

This sequence joins TRBV30 and TRBJ2-3; 7 bases agree with TRBD1. The V gene end was trimmed by 1 base and the J gene end by 2 bases; junction bases not matched to a gene: 3. The CDR3 length is 14 residues. CDR1 and CDR2 (germline): GTSNPN, SVGIG (reference sequence). The CDR3 reads CAWSATGNTDTQYF. The DNA of the CDR3 is TGTGCCTGGAGTGCGACAGGGAACACAGATACGCAGTATTTT.

The gene calls are TRBV7-2 and TRBJ2-5, with D maybe TRBD2 (6 bases). Germline lookup yields CDR1 SGHTA and CDR2 FQGNSA. Trimming took 1 base from V and 2 from J, leaving 14 bases between them. This CDR3 contains 16 residues. Here the CDR3 reads CASSLVPAGSQETQYF. The DNA for the CDR3 is TGTGCCAGCAGCTTAGTGCCGGCGGGGAGTCAAGAGACCCAGTACTTC.

CDR3 residues: CASSEALGGNYGYTF. In nucleotides, the CDR3 is TGTGCCAGCAGTGAAGCGCTGGGGGGGAACTATGGCTACACCTTC. The chain has TRBV6-1 and TRBJ1-2; TRBD1 might be the D (5 bases). CDR3 length: 15 residues. The germline V gene has CDR1 MNHNS and CDR2 SASEGT. The ends were cut back, 0 bases at V and 2 bases at J, with 10 bases in the middle.

About this clone itself: This sample includes further DNA sequences coding for the same CDR3. J is TRBJ1-2 and V is TRBV27, with D tentatively TRBD1 (5 bases). V was trimmed by 5 bases and J by 0 bases, leaving 7 bases between them. Germline CDR1 and CDR2: MNHEY and SMNVEV (reference sequence). This CDR3 spans 13 amino acids. CDR3 DNA sequence: TGTGCCAGCAGTCCGGGGGCTAACTATGGCTACACCTTC. It encodes CASSPGANYGYTF.

The CDR3 bases are TGTGCCAGCAGTTACTCACTAGCGGGGGGCCGGGATACGCAGTATTTT. Translation gives CASSYSLAGGRDTQYF. The genes are TRBV6-5 and TRBJ2-3, with 12 bases that match TRBD2. Trimming at V came to 0 bases and at J to 6 bases, leaving 4 bases not matched to a gene. This CDR3 spans 16 amino acids. Germline assignment: CDR1 MNHEY and CDR2 SVGAGI.

This clone was observed a handful of times. It is unclear where the CDR3 begins or ends on the DNA, so no DNA is shown, and the CDR3 is as TCRdb lists it. J is TRBJ2-5 and V is TRBV27; the table's D call of TRBD1 was not tested on the DNA. CDR1 MNHEY and CDR2 SMNVEV come from the germline V gene (reference sequence). The CDR3 contains 15 residues when both ends are counted. The CDR3 spells CASSLAQAKRETQYF.

The chain links TRBV7-2 to TRBJ2-5; TRBD2 matches 10 bases. This CDR3 has 15 residues. V shed 6 bases and J 2 bases; nucleotides not matched to a gene: 6. Germline V lookup: CDR1 SGHTA, CDR2 FQGNSA. The CDR3 DNA sequence: TGTGCCAGCAGTTCTAGCGGGGGCCTACAAGAGACCCAGTACTTC. As protein: CASSSSGGLQETQYF.

The rearrangement uses TRBV7-9 and TRBJ2-7, with no clear D. Trimming cost V 8 bases and J 6 bases, with 14 bases left between them. Germline loops: CDR1 SEHNR, CDR2 FQNEAQ (reference sequence). The CDR3 extends over 12 amino acids. This CDR3 reads CASGFASSEQYF. The CDR3 nucleotides read TGTGCCAGCGGGTTCGCGAGCAGCGAGCAGTACTTC.

The chain combines TRBV30 with TRBJ1-1; D ambiguous. V lost 1 base to trimming and J lost 6 bases, with 12 bases between them. Germline V CDR1 and CDR2: GTSNPN, SVGIG (reference sequence). This CDR3 contains 13 residues. DNA of the CDR3: TGTGCCTGGAGTGAGGTTGTTTTATCTGAAGCTTTCTTT. Amino acid sequence: CAWSEVVLSEAFF.

The chain joins TRBV9 to TRBJ1-1; 10 bases match TRBD1. Germline loops: CDR1 SGDLS, CDR2 YYNGEE. The V segment lost 3 bases and the J segment 5 bases; nucleotides outside the gene matches: 10. This CDR3 is 16 amino acids long. The chain's CDR3 is CASSANIGTGETEAFF. DNA for the CDR3: TGTGCCAGCAGCGCAAATATCGGGACAGGGGAGACTGAAGCTTTCTTT.

The CDR3 is CASSDKDRGPREQFF. CDR3 sequence (DNA): TGTGCCAGCAGTGACAAGGACAGGGGTCCTCGTGAGCAGTTCTTC. The V gene is TRBV2, the J gene TRBJ2-1, with TRBD1 identical over 9 bases. The trim removed 3 bases at V and 9 bases at J, leaving 9 bases unmatched. The CDR3 extends over 15 amino acids. Looked up from germline, CDR1 is SNHLY and CDR2 is FYNNEI.

This clone was counted a few times. The gene calls are TRBV5-6 and TRBJ1-5, with D tentatively TRBD1 (6 bases). V was pared by 4 bases and J by 7 bases, with 12 bases between. This CDR3 is built from 13 residues. From germline, CDR1 is SGHDT and CDR2 YYEEEE. CDR3 residues: CASSDGGGQPQHF. The CDR3 region has the DNA TGTGCCAGCAGCGACGGCGGGGGCCAGCCCCAGCATTTT.

V is TRBV29-1 and J is TRBJ2-2; D is possibly TRBD2 (6 bases). This CDR3 spans 11 amino acids. Between the trimmed V and J ends, which lost 3 bases and 9 bases, there was a span of 8 bases. Germline CDR1 reads SQVTM; CDR2 reads ANQGSEA. Written as DNA, the CDR3 is TGCAGCGTTGAGGGAGGTCGGGAGCTGTTTTTT. Translated: CSVEGGRELFF.

The chain couples TRBV11-2 to TRBJ2-3; either TRBD1 or TRBD2 may fit D (5 bases each). Trimming took off 5 bases at V and 7 bases at J, with 16 bases between the two ends. This CDR3 region has 14 residues. Germline CDR1 is SGHAT and CDR2 is FQNNGV. CDR3 residues: CASSPGPTVNTQYF. As DNA, the CDR3 is TGTGCCAGCAGCCCGGGACCGACGGTAAATACGCAGTATTTT.

This clone was detected once. The chain combines TRBV4-1 with TRBJ1-5, with D maybe TRBD1 (6 bases). Deletions cut 1 base from V and 0 bases from J, with 16 bases between. CDR3 length: 18 residues. CDR1 MGHRA and CDR2 YSYEKL come from the germline V gene. As DNA, the CDR3 is TGCGCCAGCAGCCAAGTGTCAGCGGGGGCAGGTAGCAATCAGCCCCAGCATTTT. Amino acids: CASSQVSAGAGSNQPQHF.

The chain joins TRBV5-6 to TRBJ1-2; 8 bases map to TRBD1. Trimming took 4 bases from V and 7 from J; bases not matched to a gene: 12. CDR1 SGHDT and CDR2 YYEEEE come from the germline V gene. This CDR3 contains 15 residues. The CDR3 protein is CASSEGTGGLSGYTF. The CDR3 DNA follows: TGTGCCAGCAGCGAGGGGACAGGAGGTCTAAGTGGCTACACCTTC.

The chain recombines TRBV7-3 with TRBJ2-2; TRBD1 matches at 8 bases. Germline V CDR1 and CDR2: SGHTA, FQGTGA. The CDR3 is made up of 14 amino acids. V shed 5 bases, J shed 4 bases, and the junction held 3 bases outside the gene matches. CDR3 region: CASSTGQVTGELFF. The CDR3 nucleotides read TGTGCCAGCAGCACGGGACAGGTCACCGGGGAGCTGTTTTTT.

This sequence joins TRBV27 and TRBJ1-6; D gene uncertain. Germline CDR1 MNHEY, CDR2 SMNVEV (reference sequence). The CDR3 is 17 residues long. V lost 5 bases, J lost 0 bases, and 14 bases lay in between. The CDR3 DNA follows: TGTGCCAGCAGTACGGGTCGCCTGAGCTCCTATAATTCACCCCTCCACTTT. This codes for CASSTGRLSSYNSPLHF.

This sequence joins TRBV9 and TRBJ2-4; 7 positions agree with TRBD2. V lost 3 bases to trimming and J lost 9 bases; unmatched junction nucleotides: 12. Germline V gene data show CDR1 as SGDLS and CDR2 as YYNGEE. The CDR3 covers 15 residues. The CDR3 sequence is CASSASAGSGSIQYF. The CDR3 coding sequence is TGTGCCAGCAGCGCCTCAGCGGGGTCCGGGAGCATTCAGTACTTC.

This chain uses TRBV9 with TRBJ1-1; D gene uncertain. V lost 7 bases and J 1 base, leaving 5 bases between the germline ends. CDR1 is SGDLS, CDR2 YYNGEE, per germline. The CDR3 loop spans 11 amino acids. CDR3 amino acids: CASGENTEAFF. The CDR3 DNA reads as TGTGCCAGCGGGGAGAACACTGAAGCTTTCTTT.